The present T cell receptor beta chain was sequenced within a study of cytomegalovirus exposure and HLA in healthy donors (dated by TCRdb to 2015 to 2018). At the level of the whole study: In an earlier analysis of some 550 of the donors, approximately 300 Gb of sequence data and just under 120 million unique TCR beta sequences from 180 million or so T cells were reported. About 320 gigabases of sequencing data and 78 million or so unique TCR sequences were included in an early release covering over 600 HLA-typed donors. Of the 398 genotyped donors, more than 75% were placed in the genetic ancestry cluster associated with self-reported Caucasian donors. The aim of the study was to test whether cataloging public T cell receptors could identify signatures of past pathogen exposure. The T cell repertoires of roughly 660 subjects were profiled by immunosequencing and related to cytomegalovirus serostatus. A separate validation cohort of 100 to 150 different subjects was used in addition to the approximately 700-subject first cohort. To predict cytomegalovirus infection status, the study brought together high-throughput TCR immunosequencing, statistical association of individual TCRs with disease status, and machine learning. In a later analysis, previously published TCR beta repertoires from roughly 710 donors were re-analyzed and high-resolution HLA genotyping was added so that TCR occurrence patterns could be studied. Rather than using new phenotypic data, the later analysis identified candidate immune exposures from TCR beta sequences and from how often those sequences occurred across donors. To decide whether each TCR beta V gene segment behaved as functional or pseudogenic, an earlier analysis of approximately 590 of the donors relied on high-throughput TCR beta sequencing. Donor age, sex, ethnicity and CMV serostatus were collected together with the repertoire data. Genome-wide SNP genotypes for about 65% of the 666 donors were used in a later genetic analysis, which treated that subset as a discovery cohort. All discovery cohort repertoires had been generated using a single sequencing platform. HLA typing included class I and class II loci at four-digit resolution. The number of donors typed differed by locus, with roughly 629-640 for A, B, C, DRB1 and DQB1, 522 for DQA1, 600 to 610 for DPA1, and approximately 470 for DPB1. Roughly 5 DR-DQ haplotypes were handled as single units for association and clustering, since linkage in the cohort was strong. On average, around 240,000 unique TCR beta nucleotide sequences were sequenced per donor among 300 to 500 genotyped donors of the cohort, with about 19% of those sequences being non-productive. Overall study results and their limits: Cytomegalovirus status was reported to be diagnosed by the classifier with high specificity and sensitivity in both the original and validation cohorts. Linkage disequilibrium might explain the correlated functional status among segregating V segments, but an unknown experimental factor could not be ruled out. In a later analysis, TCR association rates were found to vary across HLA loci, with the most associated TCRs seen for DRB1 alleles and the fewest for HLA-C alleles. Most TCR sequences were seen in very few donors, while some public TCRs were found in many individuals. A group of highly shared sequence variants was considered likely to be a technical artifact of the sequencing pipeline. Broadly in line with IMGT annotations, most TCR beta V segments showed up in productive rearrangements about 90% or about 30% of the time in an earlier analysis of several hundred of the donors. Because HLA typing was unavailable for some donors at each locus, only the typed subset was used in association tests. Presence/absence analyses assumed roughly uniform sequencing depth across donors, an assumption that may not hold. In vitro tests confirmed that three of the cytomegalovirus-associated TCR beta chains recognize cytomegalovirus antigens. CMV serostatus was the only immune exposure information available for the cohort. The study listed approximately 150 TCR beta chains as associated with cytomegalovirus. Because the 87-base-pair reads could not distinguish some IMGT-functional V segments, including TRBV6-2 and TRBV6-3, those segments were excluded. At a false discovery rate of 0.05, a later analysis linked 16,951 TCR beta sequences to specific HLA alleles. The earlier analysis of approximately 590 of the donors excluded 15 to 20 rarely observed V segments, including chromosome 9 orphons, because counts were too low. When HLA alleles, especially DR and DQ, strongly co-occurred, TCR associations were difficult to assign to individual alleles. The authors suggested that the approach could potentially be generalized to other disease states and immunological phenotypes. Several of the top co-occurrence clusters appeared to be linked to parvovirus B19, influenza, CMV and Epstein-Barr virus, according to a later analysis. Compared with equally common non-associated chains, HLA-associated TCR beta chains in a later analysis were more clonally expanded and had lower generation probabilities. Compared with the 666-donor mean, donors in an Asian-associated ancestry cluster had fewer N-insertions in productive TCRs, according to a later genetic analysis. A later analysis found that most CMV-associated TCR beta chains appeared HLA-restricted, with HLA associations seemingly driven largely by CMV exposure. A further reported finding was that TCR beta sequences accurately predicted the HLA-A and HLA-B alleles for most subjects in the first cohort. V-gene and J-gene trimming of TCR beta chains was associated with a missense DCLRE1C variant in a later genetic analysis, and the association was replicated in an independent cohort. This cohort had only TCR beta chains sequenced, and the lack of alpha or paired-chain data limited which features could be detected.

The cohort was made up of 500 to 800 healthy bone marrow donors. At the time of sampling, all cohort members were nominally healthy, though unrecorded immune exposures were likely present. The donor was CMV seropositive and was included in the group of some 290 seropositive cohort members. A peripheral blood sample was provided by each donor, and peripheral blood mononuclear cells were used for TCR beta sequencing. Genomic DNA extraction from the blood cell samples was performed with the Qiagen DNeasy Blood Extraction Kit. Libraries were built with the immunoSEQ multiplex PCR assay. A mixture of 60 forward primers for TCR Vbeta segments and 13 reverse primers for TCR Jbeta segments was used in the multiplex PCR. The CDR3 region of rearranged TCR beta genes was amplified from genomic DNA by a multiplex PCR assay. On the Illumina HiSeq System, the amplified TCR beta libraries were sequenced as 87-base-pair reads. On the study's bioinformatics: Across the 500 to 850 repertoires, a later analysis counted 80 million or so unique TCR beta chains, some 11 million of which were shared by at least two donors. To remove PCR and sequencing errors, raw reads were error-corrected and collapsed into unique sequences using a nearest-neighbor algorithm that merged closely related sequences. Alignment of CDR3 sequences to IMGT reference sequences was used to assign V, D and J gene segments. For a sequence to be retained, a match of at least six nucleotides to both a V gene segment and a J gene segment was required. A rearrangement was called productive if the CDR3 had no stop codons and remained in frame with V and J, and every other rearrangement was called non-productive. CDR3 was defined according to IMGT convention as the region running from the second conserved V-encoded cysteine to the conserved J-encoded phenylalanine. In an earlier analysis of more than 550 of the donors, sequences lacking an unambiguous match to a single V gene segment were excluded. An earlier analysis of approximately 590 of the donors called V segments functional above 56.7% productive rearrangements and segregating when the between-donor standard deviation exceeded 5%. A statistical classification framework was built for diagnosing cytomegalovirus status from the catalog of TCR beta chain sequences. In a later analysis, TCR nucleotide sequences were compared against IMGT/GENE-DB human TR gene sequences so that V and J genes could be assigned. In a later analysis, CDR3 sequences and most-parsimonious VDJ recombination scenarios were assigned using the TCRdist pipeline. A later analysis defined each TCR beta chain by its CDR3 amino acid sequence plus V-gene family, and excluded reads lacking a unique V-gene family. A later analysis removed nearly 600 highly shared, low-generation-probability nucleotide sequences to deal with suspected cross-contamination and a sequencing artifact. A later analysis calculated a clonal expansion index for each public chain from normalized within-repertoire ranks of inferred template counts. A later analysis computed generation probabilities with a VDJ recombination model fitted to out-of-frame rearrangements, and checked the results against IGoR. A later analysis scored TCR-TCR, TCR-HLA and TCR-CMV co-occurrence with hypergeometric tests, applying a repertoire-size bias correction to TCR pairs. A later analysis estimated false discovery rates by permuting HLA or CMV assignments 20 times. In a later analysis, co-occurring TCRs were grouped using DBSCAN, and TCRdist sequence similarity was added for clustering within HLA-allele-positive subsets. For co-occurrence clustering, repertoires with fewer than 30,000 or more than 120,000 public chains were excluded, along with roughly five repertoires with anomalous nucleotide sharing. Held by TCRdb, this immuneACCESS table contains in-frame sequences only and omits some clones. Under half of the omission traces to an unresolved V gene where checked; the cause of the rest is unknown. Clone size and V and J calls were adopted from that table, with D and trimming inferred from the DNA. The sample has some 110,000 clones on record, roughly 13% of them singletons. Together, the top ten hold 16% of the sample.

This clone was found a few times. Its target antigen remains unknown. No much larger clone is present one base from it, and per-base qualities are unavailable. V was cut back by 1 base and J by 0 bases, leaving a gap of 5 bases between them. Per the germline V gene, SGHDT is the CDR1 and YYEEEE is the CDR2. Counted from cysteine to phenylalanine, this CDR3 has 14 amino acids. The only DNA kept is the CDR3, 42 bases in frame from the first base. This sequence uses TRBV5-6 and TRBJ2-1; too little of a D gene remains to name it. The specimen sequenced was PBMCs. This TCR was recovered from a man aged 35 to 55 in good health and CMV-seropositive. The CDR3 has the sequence CASSLSDSYNEQFF. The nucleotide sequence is TGTGCCAGCAGCTTGAGCGACTCCTACAATGAGCAGTTCTTC.